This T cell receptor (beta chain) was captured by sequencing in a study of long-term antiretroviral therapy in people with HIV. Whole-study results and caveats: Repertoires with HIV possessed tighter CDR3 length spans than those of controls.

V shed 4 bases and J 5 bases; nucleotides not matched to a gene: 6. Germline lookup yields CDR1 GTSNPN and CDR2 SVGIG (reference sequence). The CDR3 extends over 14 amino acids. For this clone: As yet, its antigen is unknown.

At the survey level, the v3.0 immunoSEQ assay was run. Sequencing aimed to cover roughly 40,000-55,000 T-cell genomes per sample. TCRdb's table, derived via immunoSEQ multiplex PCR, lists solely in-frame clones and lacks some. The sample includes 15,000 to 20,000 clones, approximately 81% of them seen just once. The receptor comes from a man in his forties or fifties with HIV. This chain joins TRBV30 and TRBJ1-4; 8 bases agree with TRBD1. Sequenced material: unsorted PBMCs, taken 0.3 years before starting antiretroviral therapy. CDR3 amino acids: CAWTAGGKNEKLFF. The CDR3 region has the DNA TGTGCCTGGACCGCAGGGGGCAAGAATGAAAAACTGTTTTTT.